The entry below describes one T cell receptor beta chain. These data come from a study of CD8+ T cells in alopecia areata. Trimming cost V 0 bases and J 4 bases, with 21 bases left between them. The CDR3 runs 17 residues. Germline V gene sequence: CDR1 GTSNPN, CDR2 SVGIG (reference sequence). TCR sequencing used cDNA made by reverse transcription of extracted RNA. TCRdb's copy holds only in-frame clones and misses some; the assay was immunoSEQ multiplex PCR. The sample includes a few hundred thousand clones, approximately 67% of them seen just once. Stated treatment: oral pan-JAK inhibitor, 5-10 mg twice daily.

This TCR derives from a human donor with alopecia areata. This specimen was CD4+ T cells sorted from blood, taken at roughly week 45, from a patient treated with tofacitinib. The chain is built from TRBV30 and TRBJ1-2; the D gene is possibly TRBD1 (5 bases). CDR3 region: CAWSVLKAQGATYGYTF. In DNA form, the CDR3 reads TGTGCCTGGAGTGTACTAAAAGCCCAGGGCGCTACCTATGGCTACACCTTC.